The 27 T cell receptor beta chains reported below all come from one sample, sequenced in a study of blood T cell repertoires in COVID-19. Clones were sequenced by immunoSEQ multiplex PCR, and TCRdb holds only the in-frame ones, with some missing. The sample shows about 97,000 clones, around nine tenths of them seen only once. The source material was peripheral blood. The receptors here all came from a man aged 45-65 years with active or convalescent COVID-19.

This chain joins TRBV7-2 and TRBJ2-1; 13 bases agree with TRBD2. The CDR3 is 16 amino acids. Germline assignment: CDR1 SGHTA and CDR2 FQGNSA. The J segment lost 3 bases and the V segment lost 4 bases, leaving 3 bases of the junction unmatched. This CDR3 is CASSSGLAGDYNEQFF. The CDR3, as DNA: TGTGCCAGCAGCTCCGGACTAGCGGGGGACTACAATGAGCAGTTCTTC.

The chain has TRBV5-4 and TRBJ2-2; D ambiguous. This CDR3 comprises 15 residues. Germline V gene lookup returns CDR1 SGHNT and CDR2 YYREEE (reference sequence). The V and J ends lost 0 bases and 3 bases respectively, with 9 bases between them. DNA of the CDR3: TGTGCCAGCAGCTTGGGAGGCAAGTACACCGGGGAGCTGTTTTTT. It specifies CASSLGGKYTGELFF.

V gene TRBV10-1 combines with J gene TRBJ2-3; 9 positions match TRBD2. The CDR3 is 16 amino acids. Germline CDR1 and CDR2: WNHNN and SYGVQD (reference sequence). V was clipped by 2 bases and J by 4 bases; unmatched bases: 7. DNA for the CDR3: TGCGCCAGCAGTGAGGCTGCGGGGGGGCCCGCAGATACGCAGTATTTT. This codes for CASSEAAGGPADTQYF.

J is TRBJ2-4 and V is TRBV18; 9 bases are a match to TRBD2. Looked up from germline, CDR1 is KGHSH and CDR2 is LQKENI. Germline trimming cut 6 bases from V and 0 bases from J; bases unmatched to any gene: 21. This CDR3 region has 21 residues. The CDR3 nucleotides read TGTGCCAGCTCGGAAACCTCCTCCCTAGCGGGGAACGTACTAGCCAAAAACATTCAGTACTTC. Translated, it gives CASSETSSLAGNVLAKNIQYF.

This clone is a singleton in its sample. The chain carries TRBV6-2 or TRBV6-3 and TRBJ2-3, with 8 bases fitting TRBD2. The CDR3 has 14 residues. Germline V gene sequence: CDR1 MNHEY, CDR2 SVGEGT. Trimming removed 7 bases from V and 6 bases from J; junction bases left unmatched: 9. Written as DNA, the CDR3 is TGTGCCAGCACCCCGAGCGGGGGTGGGGATACGCAGTATTTT. It translates to CASTPSGGGDTQYF.

A few counts support this clone. The chain has TRBV19 and TRBJ2-7, with D possibly TRBD1 on 5 matching bases. Looked up from germline, CDR1 is LNHDA and CDR2 is SQIVND (reference sequence). V shed 5 bases and J shed 0 bases, with 14 bases lying between them. This CDR3 has 15 amino acids. The CDR3 region is CASSVTGFSSYEQYF. The CDR3 nucleotides read TGTGCCAGTAGTGTTACAGGTTTTAGCTCCTACGAGCAGTACTTC.

This chain uses TRBV28 with TRBJ1-1; a weak D match, TRBD1 (5 bases). The germline V gene has CDR1 MDHEN and CDR2 SYDVKM. This CDR3 has 14 residues. Between the trimmed V and J ends, which lost 5 bases and 4 bases, there was a span of 14 bases. CDR3 sequence (DNA): TGTGCCAGCAGTCCTCCGAAGGGGTCCACTGAAGCTTTCTTT. Its protein is CASSPPKGSTEAFF.

The chain links TRBV7-8 to TRBJ2-3; 8 bases match TRBD2. After removal of 2 bases from V and 3 bases from J, the junction contained 4 bases not matched to a gene. From germline, CDR1 is SGHVS and CDR2 FQNEAQ. CDR3 length: 15 amino acids. DNA for the CDR3: TGTGCCAGCAGCTTACGTGGACTAGCAACAGATACGCAGTATTTT. This translates into CASSLRGLATDTQYF.

This CDR3 is CSVDRVEDYGYTF. The CDR3 DNA follows: TGCAGCGTTGATAGGGTGGAGGACTATGGCTACACCTTC. V gene TRBV29-1 combines with J gene TRBJ1-2; D is unclear. V was clipped by 3 bases and J by 3 bases, with 11 bases between them. The CDR3 has 13 amino acids. The germline gives CDR1 SQVTM, CDR2 ANQGSEA.

The chain carries TRBV28 and TRBJ1-4; 8 nucleotides align to TRBD1. In germline, CDR1 is MDHEN, CDR2 SYDVKM. The CDR3 runs to 16 residues. V trimming: 3 bases; J trimming: 8 bases; junction bases outside the gene matches: 11. For the CDR3, the DNA is TGTGCCAGCAGTTTGCAGGGGGCATCAGTTAGGGAAAAACTGTTTTTT. Translation gives CASSLQGASVREKLFF.

This clone appeared once. The chain joins TRBV29-1 to TRBJ2-3, with a tentative D call TRBD2 (5 bases). CDR1 and CDR2 (germline): SQVTM, ANQGSEA. The CDR3 totals 15 residues. V dropped 2 bases and J dropped 4 bases, with 16 bases sitting between them. CDR3 loop: CSVELGKGVADTQYF. CDR3 nucleotide sequence: TGCAGCGTTGAATTAGGGAAGGGAGTGGCAGATACGCAGTATTTT.

This chain joins TRBV24-1 and TRBJ2-3, with D tentatively TRBD1 (6 bases). The germline gives CDR1 KGHDR, CDR2 SFDVKD. The CDR3 consists of 13 residues. V lost 5 bases and J 3 bases, leaving 8 bases between the germline ends. The CDR3, as DNA: TGTGCCACCAGTGTACAGGGAACAGATACGCAGTATTTT. It yields the protein CATSVQGTDTQYF.

The V gene is TRBV21-1, the J gene TRBJ1-1; TRBD1, the table's D call, was not compared with the DNA. TRBV21-1 is tagged as a pseudogene. This CDR3 contains 16 residues. The CDR3 reads CASSKLRGSRNTEAFF. The CDR3 DNA is TGTGCCAGCAGCAAGTTGAGGGGGAGCCGAAATACTGAAGCTTTCTTT.

This clone was picked up one time. The chain carries TRBV5-1 and TRBJ2-3; D is perhaps TRBD2 (5 bases). The CDR3 sequence is 15 residues long. The V end was cut by 4 bases, the J end by 0 bases, with 12 bases between. Per the germline V gene, CDR1 is SGHRS and CDR2 is YFSETQ. As DNA, the CDR3 is TGCGCCAGCAGCACCCGGGGTACTAGCACAGATACGCAGTATTTT. Protein: CASSTRGTSTDTQYF.

The chain links TRBV10-1 to TRBJ2-2; the D is unclear. This CDR3 contains 13 residues. Trimming took off 4 bases at V and 4 bases at J, with 7 bases between the two ends. Germline CDR1 is WNHNN and CDR2 is SYGVQD (reference sequence). The CDR3 bases are TGCGCCAGCAGTGCGTCTATCACCGGGGAGCTGTTTTTT. It specifies CASSASITGELFF.

CDR3 sequence reads: CAISESTGNSPLHF. The CDR3 region has the DNA TGTGCCATCAGTGAGTCGACAGGTAATTCACCCCTCCACTTT. The rearrangement links TRBV10-3 to TRBJ1-6; D is perhaps TRBD1 (6 bases). CDR3 length: 14 residues. The germline V gene has CDR1 ENHRY and CDR2 SYGVKD. Trimming removed 0 bases from V and 6 bases from J, with 6 bases in between.

The chain has TRBV24-1 and TRBJ1-2; TRBD1 aligns across 10 bases. This CDR3 is 13 amino acids long. V shed 7 bases and J 8 bases; nucleotides not matched to a gene: 6. CDR1 is KGHDR and CDR2 is SFDVKD in the germline V gene. This CDR3 reads CATSRQGALGYTF. CDR3 DNA sequence: TGTGCCACCAGCCGACAGGGGGCGCTCGGCTACACCTTC.

The DNA of the CDR3 is TGTGCCAGCAGCCAAGTTACTAGCGGGGGAATTAATGAGCAGTTCTTC. It is translated as CASSQVTSGGINEQFF. The J gene is TRBJ2-1, the V gene TRBV3-1 (or the pseudogene TRBV3-2); 11 positions agree with TRBD2. Germline CDR1 LGHDT, CDR2 YNNKEL (reference sequence). Unmatched junction bases numbered 6, after V lost 1 base and J lost 7 bases. The length of the CDR3 is 16 residues.

The V and J genes are TRBV19 and TRBJ1-1; D remains unclear. The V and J ends lost 8 bases and 1 base respectively, with 8 bases between them. Germline-derived CDR1 and CDR2 are LNHDA and SQIVND (reference sequence). There are 12 residues in the CDR3. The chain's CDR3 is CASSEGNTEAFF. In DNA, the CDR3 is TGTGCCAGTTCCGAGGGGAACACTGAAGCTTTCTTT.

V gene TRBV9 combines with J gene TRBJ1-1; D is ambiguous. Germline V lookup: CDR1 SGDLS, CDR2 YYNGEE. The germline V and J ends were trimmed by 3 bases and 0 bases, with 18 bases remaining between them. The length of the CDR3 is 17 residues. The CDR3 is CASSAGSRGWMNTEAFF. In nucleotides, the CDR3 is TGTGCCAGCAGCGCCGGGAGCCGGGGATGGATGAACACTGAAGCTTTCTTT.

The V and J genes are TRBV19 and TRBJ1-2, with D unresolved. Trimming stripped 7 bases from V and 4 bases from J, with 16 bases between. CDR1 is LNHDA and CDR2 is SQIVND in the germline V gene (reference sequence). This CDR3 region has 14 residues. Written as DNA, the CDR3 is TGTGCCAGTACCGTGGATGGAACAGCCTATGGCTACACCTTC. It codes for CASTVDGTAYGYTF. The full variable domain, its missing parts supplied by reference TRBV19 and TRBJ1-2, is DGGITQSPKYLFRKEGQNVTLSCEQNLNHDAMYWYRQDPGQGLRLIYYSQIVNDFQKGDIAEGYSVSREKKESFPLTVTSAQKNPTAFYLCASTVDGTAYGYTFGSGTRLTVV.

CDR3 nucleotide sequence: TGTGCCATCAGTGACTTAACCGGGACAGTCGAGACCCAGTACTTC. Translating gives CAISDLTGTVETQYF. V and J are TRBV10-3 and TRBJ2-5; 7 positions agree with TRBD1. Germline V gene lookup returns CDR1 ENHRY and CDR2 SYGVKD. With V trimmed by 3 bases and J by 5 bases, 9 bases remained unmatched. The length of the CDR3 is 15 residues.

The V and J genes are TRBV28 and TRBJ2-1, with 7 bases identical to TRBD1. CDR1 is MDHEN and CDR2 is SYDVKM in the germline V gene. The CDR3 is 14 amino acids. The V segment lost 4 bases and the J segment 4 bases; nucleotides outside the gene matches: 4. The CDR3 is CASSSTGRYNEQFF. CDR3 nucleotide sequence: TGTGCCAGCAGTTCGACAGGGCGGTACAATGAGCAGTTCTTC.

The gene calls are TRBV19 and TRBJ1-2, with 7 bases identical to TRBD1. The V segment lost 6 bases and the J segment 7 bases; nucleotides outside the gene matches: 8. CDR3 length: 13 amino acids. Germline V CDR1 and CDR2: LNHDA, SQIVND (reference sequence). CDR3 sequence: CASRDRSRVGYTF. The CDR3 DNA sequence: TGTGCCAGTAGGGACAGGAGTCGGGTTGGCTACACCTTC.

This rearrangement joins TRBV4-1 to TRBJ2-1; TRBD2 agrees at 8 bases. V was clipped by 0 bases and J by 7 bases; unmatched bases: 8. This CDR3 has 16 residues. CDR1 is MGHRA and CDR2 is YSYEKL in the germline V gene. This chain's CDR3 is CASSQEGVAGKNEQFF. Written as DNA, the CDR3 is TGCGCCAGCAGCCAAGAAGGGGTAGCGGGGAAGAATGAGCAGTTCTTC.

The chain carries TRBV10-1 and TRBJ2-3; possible D gene TRBD1, 6 bases. Germline-derived CDR1 and CDR2 are WNHNN and SYGVQD (reference sequence). Trimming pared 4 bases from V and 4 bases from J, leaving 18 bases between. The CDR3 runs 16 residues. The CDR3 loop is CASSGSGAENPDTQYF. The CDR3 coding sequence is TGCGCCAGCAGTGGATCAGGGGCTGAAAACCCAGATACGCAGTATTTT.

This clone was detected once. The rearrangement links TRBV7-2 to TRBJ1-6; tentative D call: TRBD1 (6 bases). Trimming took off 5 bases at V and 6 bases at J, with 14 bases between the two ends. The germline V gene has CDR1 SGHTA and CDR2 FQGNSA. The CDR3 contains 15 residues. For the CDR3, the DNA is TGTGCCAGCAGCCCCGCCGGACAGCCTAATTCACCCCTCCACTTT. This encodes CASSPAGQPNSPLHF. The variable domain in full, with the rest retrieved from reference TRBV7-2 and TRBJ1-6, is GAGVSQSPSNKVTEKGKDVELRCDPISGHTALYWYRQSLGQGLEFLIYFQGNSAPDKSGLPSDRFSAERTGGSVSTLTIQRTQQEDSAVYLCASSPAGQPNSPLHFGNGTRLTVT.